The next 13 T cell receptor beta chains were all read from a single sample in a study of metastatic and nonmetastatic thyroid tumors. TCRdb re-called clones from the PCR reads using MiXCR. The data contain some 8,400 clones, around 33% of them singletons. There were no patients who had received any treatment before thyroid surgery. Source material: tumor tissue. These receptors originate from a female donor with papillary thyroid cancer or a benign thyroid nodule (not recorded which). Some clones in this sample may be carry-over from other donors' samples.

This clone was seen more than once but under ten times. The rearrangement links TRBV6-1 to TRBJ1-2; D remains ambiguous. Germline V gene sequence: CDR1 MNHNS, CDR2 SASEGT. The CDR3 is 13 amino acids. The germline V and J ends were trimmed by 10 bases and 4 bases, with 16 bases remaining between them. CDR3 in DNA: TGTGCCATCCCACCGCCGACCTCCTATGGCTACACCTTC. This encodes CAIPPPTSYGYTF.

V and J are TRBV28 and TRBJ1-2; tentatively, D is TRBD1 (5 bases). The germline gives CDR1 MDHEN, CDR2 SYDVKM. This CDR3 contains 14 residues. The V and J ends lost 7 bases and 2 bases respectively, with 14 bases between them. In nucleotides, the CDR3 is TGTGCCAGCACCATAGGAGGGACCAACTATGGCTACACCTTC. Its protein product is CASTIGGTNYGYTF.

In this sample, this clone turned up a few times. The V gene is TRBV6-5, the J gene TRBJ2-3; D uncertain. V shed 4 bases and J shed 2 bases, with 10 bases lying between them. Germline CDR1 reads MNHEY; CDR2 reads SVGAGI. CDR3 size: 14 residues. The CDR3 loop reads CASSWTSNTDTQYF. The CDR3 nucleotides read TGTGCCAGCAGTTGGACCAGCAACACAGATACGCAGTATTTT.

This clone was detected a few times. V and J are TRBV24-1 and TRBJ2-5; D is possibly TRBD1 (6 bases). The CDR3 runs to 15 residues. Trimming pared 3 bases from V and 2 bases from J, leaving 12 bases between. Germline V CDR1 and CDR2: KGHDR, SFDVKD. CDR3 nucleotide sequence: TGTGCCACCAGTGATGAGGGGGTCCCTCAAGAGACCCAGTACTTC. Translation gives CATSDEGVPQETQYF.

Notes on this clone: At one end the junction does not follow the germline gene, possibly because of a read error. The CDR3 sequence is CASSHPGARESWTF. CDR3 bases: TGCGCCAGCAGCCACCCTGGGGCCCGAGAGTCCTGGACCTTC. The rearrangement uses TRBV4-1 and TRBJ2-7; weak D call: TRBD1 (5 bases). This CDR3 contains 14 residues. The germline V gene has CDR1 MGHRA and CDR2 YSYEKL.

The chain recombines TRBV12-3 or TRBV12-4 with TRBJ2-1, with 7 positions matching TRBD1. The length of the CDR3 is 16 residues. V gave up 6 bases and J gave up 7 bases; unmatched junction bases: 15. CDR3: CASSLTTGQIKNEQFF. In DNA form, the CDR3 reads TGTGCCAGCAGCTTAACTACGGGACAGATAAAAAATGAGCAGTTCTTC.

This chain uses TRBV5-1 with TRBJ1-6, with 9 nucleotides matching TRBD1. V dropped 4 bases and J dropped 6; count of bases not matched to a gene: 8. Germline CDR1 reads SGHRS; CDR2 reads YFSETQ. The CDR3 sequence is 16 residues long. In DNA form, the CDR3 reads TGCGCCAGCAGCCAGAACCCGGGACAGGGTAATTCACCCCTCCACTTT. It encodes CASSQNPGQGNSPLHF.

The sample holds many counts of this clone. V is TRBV7-6 and J is TRBJ2-5; TRBD1 matches 9 bases. Germline V gene sequence: CDR1 SGHVS, CDR2 FNYEAQ. The length of the CDR3 is 16 residues. V shed 5 bases, J shed 4 bases, and the junction held 11 bases outside the gene matches. The CDR3, as DNA: TGTGCCAGCAGCGTTTACGCGGGACAGGGTATAGAGACCCAGTACTTC. This gives the protein CASSVYAGQGIETQYF. Filled out from reference TRBV7-6 and TRBJ2-5, the complete variable domain reads GAGVSQSPRYKVTKRGQDVALRCDPISGHVSLYWYRQALGQGPEFLTYFNYEAQQDKSGLPNDRFSAERPEGSISTLTIQRTEQRDSAMYRCASSVYAGQGIETQYFGPGTRLLVL.

This clone showed up just a few times. The CDR3 sequence is CASSLALEGTETQYF. Written as DNA, the CDR3 is TGTGCCAGCAGTTTAGCGCTCGAGGGGACAGAGACCCAGTACTTC. The V and J genes are TRBV12-3 or TRBV12-4 and TRBJ2-5; D is possibly TRBD1 or TRBD2 (5 bases each). V dropped 0 bases and J dropped 4 bases, with 12 bases sitting between them. The CDR3 loop spans 15 amino acids.

This clone turned up a few times. The chain recombines TRBV10-3 with TRBJ1-6; no firm D call. V was shortened by 0 bases and J by 8 bases, with 11 bases between the two germline ends. Germline loops: CDR1 ENHRY, CDR2 SYGVKD. The length of the CDR3 is 15 residues. CDR3 nucleotides: TGTGCCATCAGTGAGTCGAATGGCGGGGATTCACCCCTCCACTTT. Amino acid sequence: CAISESNGGDSPLHF.

The CDR3 spells CASSFRSAFYSNQPQHF. CDR3 nucleotides: TGTGCCAGCAGTTTTAGGTCAGCCTTCTATAGCAATCAGCCCCAGCATTTT. This sequence joins TRBV27 and TRBJ1-5, with D unresolved. Germline lookup yields CDR1 MNHEY and CDR2 SMNVEV (reference sequence). CDR3 length: 17 residues. Trimming pared 3 bases from V and 0 bases from J, leaving 15 bases between.

CDR3 sequence reads: CASSPDRGADTQYF. The CDR3 DNA follows: TGCGCCAGCAGCCCTGACAGGGGAGCAGATACGCAGTATTTT. The chain uses TRBV5-1 and TRBJ2-3, with 8 positions matching TRBD1. V was clipped by 4 bases and J by 4 bases; unmatched bases: 5. CDR3 length: 14 amino acids. Per germline, CDR1 SGHRS and CDR2 YFSETQ.

The V call is TRBV11-2, the J call TRBJ2-1; 12 nucleotides match TRBD2. The CDR3 contains 15 residues. Germline CDR1 SGHAT, CDR2 FQNNGV. After removal of 3 bases from V and 5 bases from J, the junction contained 2 bases not matched to a gene. The CDR3 sequence is CASSFGLAGNNEQFF. CDR3 coding DNA: TGTGCCAGCAGCTTCGGACTAGCGGGGAACAATGAGCAGTTCTTC.